This T cell receptor (beta chain) stems from a study of blood T cell repertoires in COVID-19. This clone has only a few counts. In the source study's methods: The authors estimated nucleated cell counts from reference gene primer amplification. The table came from immunoSEQ multiplex PCR; TCRdb's copy has only in-frame clones and leaves some out. V, J and clone size reflect that table, while D and trimming were determined from the DNA. The table has roughly 16,000 clones, approximately 86% seen once. The clonotype originates from a human donor in a cohort sampled during active COVID-19. The sequenced material came from peripheral blood.

CDR3 amino acids: CASSPIRTSGGLSPYEQYF. The CDR3 nucleotides read TGTGCCAGCAGTCCAATCCGGACTAGCGGGGGGCTTAGTCCCTACGAGCAGTACTTC. The rearrangement uses TRBV6-6 and TRBJ2-7, with 14 bases that match TRBD2. The CDR3 consists of 19 residues. Trimming at V came to 5 bases and at J to 2 bases, leaving 14 bases not matched to a gene. Germline V gene sequence: CDR1 MNHNY, CDR2 SVGAGI (reference sequence).